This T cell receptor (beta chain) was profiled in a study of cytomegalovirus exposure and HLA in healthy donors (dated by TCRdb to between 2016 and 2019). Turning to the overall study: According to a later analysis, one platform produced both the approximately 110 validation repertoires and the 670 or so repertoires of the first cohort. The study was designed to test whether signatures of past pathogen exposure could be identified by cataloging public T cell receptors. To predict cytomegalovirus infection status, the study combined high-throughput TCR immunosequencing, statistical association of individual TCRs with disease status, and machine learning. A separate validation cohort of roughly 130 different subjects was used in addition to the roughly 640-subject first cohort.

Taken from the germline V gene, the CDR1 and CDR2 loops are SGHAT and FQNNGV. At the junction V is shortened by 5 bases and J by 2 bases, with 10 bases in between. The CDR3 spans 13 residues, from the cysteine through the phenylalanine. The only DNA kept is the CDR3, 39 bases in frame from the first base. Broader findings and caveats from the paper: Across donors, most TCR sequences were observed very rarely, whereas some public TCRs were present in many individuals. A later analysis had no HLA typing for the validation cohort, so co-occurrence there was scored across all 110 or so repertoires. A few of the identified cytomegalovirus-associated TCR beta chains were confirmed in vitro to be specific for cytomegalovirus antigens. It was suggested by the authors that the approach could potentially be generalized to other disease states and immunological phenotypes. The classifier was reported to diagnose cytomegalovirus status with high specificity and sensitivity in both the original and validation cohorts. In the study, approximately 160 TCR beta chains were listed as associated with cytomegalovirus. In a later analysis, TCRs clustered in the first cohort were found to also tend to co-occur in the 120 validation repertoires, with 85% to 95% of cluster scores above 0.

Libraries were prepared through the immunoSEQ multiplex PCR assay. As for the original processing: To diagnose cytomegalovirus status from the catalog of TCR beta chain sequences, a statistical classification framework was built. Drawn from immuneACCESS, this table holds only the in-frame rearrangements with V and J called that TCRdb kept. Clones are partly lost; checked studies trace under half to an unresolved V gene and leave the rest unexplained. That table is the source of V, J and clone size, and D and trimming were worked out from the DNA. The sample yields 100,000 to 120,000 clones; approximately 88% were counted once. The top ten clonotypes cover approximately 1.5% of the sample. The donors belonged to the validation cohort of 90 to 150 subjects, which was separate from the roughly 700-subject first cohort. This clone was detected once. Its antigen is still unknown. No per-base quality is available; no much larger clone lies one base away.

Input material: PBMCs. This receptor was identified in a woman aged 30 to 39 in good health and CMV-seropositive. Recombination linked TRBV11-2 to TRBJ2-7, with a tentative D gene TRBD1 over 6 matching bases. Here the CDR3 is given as CASSTDRTYEQYF. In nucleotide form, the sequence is TGTGCCAGCAGCACCGACAGGACCTACGAGCAGTACTTC.